The subject of this entry is one T cell receptor (beta chain). Sequencing involved patients with CD8+CD57+ cell expansion previously shown by flow cytometry. No therapy had been given to the patients at the time of blood sampling. Genomic DNA constituted the template upon which TCR beta VDJ and CDR3 profiling was performed. MiXCR, applied by TCRdb to the reads, yields one record per CDR3 protein. The sample lists 450,000 to 600,000 distinct CDR3 sequences, around 33% occurring once. This sample stems from a study of CD8+CD57+ T cells in acquired aplastic anemia. Trimming cost V 2 bases and J 3 bases; bases outside gene matches: 5. The CDR3 loop spans 14 amino acids. The V gene's germline CDR1 is DFQATT and CDR2 SNEGSKA (reference sequence).

The TCR originated in a human donor with aplastic anemia. Sequencing was performed on sorted CD4+, CD8+, or CD8+CD57+ T cells (not recorded which) from PBMCs. The rearrangement uses TRBV20-1 and TRBJ2-7, with 9 positions matching TRBD2. CDR3 sequence reads: CSARLAGQLYEQYF. The CDR3 DNA is TGCAGTGCTAGACTAGCGGGGCAACTCTACGAGCAGTACTTC.